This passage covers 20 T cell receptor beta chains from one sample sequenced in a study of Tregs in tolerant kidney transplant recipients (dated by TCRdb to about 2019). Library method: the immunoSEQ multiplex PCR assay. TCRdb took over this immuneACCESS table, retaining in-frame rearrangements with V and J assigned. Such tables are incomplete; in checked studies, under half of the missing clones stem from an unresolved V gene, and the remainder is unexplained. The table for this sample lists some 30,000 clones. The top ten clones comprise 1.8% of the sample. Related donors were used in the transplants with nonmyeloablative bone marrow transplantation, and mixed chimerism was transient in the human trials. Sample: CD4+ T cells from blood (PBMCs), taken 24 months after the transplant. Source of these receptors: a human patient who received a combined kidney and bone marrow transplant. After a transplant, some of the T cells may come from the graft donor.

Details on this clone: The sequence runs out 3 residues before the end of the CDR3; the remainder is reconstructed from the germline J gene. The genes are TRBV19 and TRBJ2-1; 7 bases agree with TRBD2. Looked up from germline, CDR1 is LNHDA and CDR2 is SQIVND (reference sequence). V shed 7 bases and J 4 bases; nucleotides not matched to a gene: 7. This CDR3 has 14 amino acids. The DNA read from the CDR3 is TGTGCCAGTAAAGTAGGCGGGAGTTACAATGAG. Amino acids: CASKVGGSYNE. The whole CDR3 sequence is CASKVGGSYNEQFF.

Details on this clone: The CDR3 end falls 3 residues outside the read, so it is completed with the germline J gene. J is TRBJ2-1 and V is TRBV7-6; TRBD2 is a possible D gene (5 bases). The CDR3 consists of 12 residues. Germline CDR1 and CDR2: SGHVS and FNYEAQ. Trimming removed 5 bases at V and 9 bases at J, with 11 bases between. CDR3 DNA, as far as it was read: TGTGCCAGCAGCCCTCGGGGTGGTGAG. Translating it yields CASSPRGGE. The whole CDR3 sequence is CASSPRGGEQFF. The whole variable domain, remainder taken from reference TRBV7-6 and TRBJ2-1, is GAGVSQSPRYKVTKRGQDVALRCDPISGHVSLYWYRQALGQGPEFLTYFNYEAQQDKSGLPNDRFSAERPEGSISTLTIQRTEQRDSAMYRCASSPRGGEQFFGPGTRLTVL.

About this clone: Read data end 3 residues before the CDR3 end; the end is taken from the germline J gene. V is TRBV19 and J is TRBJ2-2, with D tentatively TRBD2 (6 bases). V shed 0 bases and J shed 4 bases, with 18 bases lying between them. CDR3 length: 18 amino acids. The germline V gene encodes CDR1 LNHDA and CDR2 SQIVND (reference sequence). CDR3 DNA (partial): TGTGCCAGTAGTATAGATGTGTCTGGGGACTTAACCACCGGGGAG. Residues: CASSIDVSGDLTTGE. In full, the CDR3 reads CASSIDVSGDLTTGELFF.

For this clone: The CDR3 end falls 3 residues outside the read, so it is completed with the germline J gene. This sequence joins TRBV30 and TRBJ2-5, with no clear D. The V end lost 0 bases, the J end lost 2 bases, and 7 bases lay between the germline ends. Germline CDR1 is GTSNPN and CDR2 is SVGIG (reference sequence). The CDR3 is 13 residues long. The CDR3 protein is CAWSVGIQETQYF. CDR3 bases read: TGTGCCTGGAGTGTTGGCATTCAAGAGACC.

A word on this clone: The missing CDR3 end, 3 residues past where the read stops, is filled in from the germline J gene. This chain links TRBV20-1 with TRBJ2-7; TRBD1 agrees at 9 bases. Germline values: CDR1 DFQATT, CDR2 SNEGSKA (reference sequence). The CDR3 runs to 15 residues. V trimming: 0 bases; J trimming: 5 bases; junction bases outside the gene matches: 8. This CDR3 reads CSARDPGQGFDEQYF. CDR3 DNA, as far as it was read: TGCAGTGCTAGAGATCCCGGACAGGGGTTCGACGAG.

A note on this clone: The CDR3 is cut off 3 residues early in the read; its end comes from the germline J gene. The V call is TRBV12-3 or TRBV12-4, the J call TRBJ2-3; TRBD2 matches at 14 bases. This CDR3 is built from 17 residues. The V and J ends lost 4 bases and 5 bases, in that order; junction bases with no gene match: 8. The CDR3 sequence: CASSWRGLAGAEDTQYF. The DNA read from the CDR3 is TGTGCCAGCAGTTGGAGGGGACTAGCGGGAGCGGAAGATACG.

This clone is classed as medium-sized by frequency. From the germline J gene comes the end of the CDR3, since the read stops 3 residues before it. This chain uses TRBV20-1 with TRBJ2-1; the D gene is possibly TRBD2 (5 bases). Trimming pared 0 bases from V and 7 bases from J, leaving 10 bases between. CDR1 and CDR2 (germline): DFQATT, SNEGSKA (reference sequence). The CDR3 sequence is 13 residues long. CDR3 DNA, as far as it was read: TGCAGTGCTAGAGATCTCAGGAGGAATGAG. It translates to CSARDLRRNE. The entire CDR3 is CSARDLRRNEQFF.

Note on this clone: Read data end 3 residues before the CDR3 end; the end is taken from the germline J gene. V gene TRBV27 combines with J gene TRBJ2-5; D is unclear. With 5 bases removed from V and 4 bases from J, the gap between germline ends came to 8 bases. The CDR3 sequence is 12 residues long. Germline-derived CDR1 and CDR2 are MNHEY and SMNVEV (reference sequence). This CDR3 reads CASSPLGETQYF. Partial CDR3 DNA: TGTGCCAGCAGTCCCCTCGGAGAGACC.

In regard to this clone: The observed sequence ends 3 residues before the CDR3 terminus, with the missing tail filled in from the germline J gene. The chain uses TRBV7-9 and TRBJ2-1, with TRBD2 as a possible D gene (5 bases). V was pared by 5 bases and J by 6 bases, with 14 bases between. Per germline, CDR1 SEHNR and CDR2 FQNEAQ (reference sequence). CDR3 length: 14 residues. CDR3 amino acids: CASSNSGSVNEQFF. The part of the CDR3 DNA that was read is TGTGCCAGCAGCAACAGCGGTTCCGTCAATGAG.

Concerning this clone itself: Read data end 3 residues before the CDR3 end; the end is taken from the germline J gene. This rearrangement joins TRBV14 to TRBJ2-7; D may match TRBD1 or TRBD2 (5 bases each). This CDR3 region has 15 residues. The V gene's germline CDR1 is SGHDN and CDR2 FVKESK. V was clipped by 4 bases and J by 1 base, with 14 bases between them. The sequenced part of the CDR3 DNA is TGTGCCAGCAGCCTACGAGGGGCGAGTTCCTACGAG. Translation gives CASSLRGASSYE. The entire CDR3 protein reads CASSLRGASSYEQYF.

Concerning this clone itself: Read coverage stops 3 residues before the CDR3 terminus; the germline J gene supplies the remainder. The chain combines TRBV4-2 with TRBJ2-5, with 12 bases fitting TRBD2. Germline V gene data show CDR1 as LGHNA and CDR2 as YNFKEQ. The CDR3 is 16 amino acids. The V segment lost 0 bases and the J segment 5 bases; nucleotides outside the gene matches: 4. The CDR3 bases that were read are TGTGCCAGCAGCCAAGAACTAGCGGGAGGTTGGGAGACC. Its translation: CASSQELAGGWET. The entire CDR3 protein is CASSQELAGGWETQYF.

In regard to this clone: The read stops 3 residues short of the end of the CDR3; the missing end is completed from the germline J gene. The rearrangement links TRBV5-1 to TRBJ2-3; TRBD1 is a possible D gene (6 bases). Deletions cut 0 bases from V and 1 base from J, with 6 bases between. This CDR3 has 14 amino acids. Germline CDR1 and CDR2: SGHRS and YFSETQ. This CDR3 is CASSLEGGTDTQYF. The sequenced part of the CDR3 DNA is TGCGCCAGCAGCTTGGAGGGGGGCACAGATACG.

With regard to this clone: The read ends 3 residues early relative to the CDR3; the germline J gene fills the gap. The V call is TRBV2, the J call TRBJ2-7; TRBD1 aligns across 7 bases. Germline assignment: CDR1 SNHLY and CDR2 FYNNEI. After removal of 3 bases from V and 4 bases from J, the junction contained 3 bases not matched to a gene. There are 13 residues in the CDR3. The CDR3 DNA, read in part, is TGTGCCAGCAGTGAGGACAGGACTTACGAG. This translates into CASSEDRTYE. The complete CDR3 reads CASSEDRTYEQYF.

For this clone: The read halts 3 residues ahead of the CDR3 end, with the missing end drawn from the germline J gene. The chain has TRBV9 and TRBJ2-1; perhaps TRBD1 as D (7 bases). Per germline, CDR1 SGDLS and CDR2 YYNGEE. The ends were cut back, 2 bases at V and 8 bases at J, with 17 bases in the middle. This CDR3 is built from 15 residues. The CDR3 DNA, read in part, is TGTGCCAGCAGCGTCAGGGGGAGGAGTGCCGATGAG. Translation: CASSVRGRSADE. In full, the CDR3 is CASSVRGRSADEQFF.

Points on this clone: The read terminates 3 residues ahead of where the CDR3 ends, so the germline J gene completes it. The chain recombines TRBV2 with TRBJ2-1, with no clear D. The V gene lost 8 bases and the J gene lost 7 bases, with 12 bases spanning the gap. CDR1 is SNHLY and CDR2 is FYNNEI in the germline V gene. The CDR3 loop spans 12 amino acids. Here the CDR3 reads CASRPQRNEQFF. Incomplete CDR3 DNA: TGTGCCAGCCGCCCCCAGAGGAATGAG.

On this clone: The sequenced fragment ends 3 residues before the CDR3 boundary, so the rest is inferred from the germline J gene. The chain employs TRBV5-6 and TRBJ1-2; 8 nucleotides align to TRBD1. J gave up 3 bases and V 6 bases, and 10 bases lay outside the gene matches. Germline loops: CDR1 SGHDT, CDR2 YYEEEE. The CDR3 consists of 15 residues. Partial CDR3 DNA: TGTGCCAGCAACATGAATGGACAGGGAGACTATGGC. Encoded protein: CASNMNGQGDYG. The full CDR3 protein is CASNMNGQGDYGYTF. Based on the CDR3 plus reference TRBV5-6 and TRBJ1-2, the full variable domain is DAGVTQSPTHLIKTRGQQVTLRCSPKSGHDTVSWYQQALGQGPQFIFQYYEEEERQRGNFPDRFSGHQFPNYSSELNVNALLLGDSALYLCASNMNGQGDYGYTFGSGTRLTVV.

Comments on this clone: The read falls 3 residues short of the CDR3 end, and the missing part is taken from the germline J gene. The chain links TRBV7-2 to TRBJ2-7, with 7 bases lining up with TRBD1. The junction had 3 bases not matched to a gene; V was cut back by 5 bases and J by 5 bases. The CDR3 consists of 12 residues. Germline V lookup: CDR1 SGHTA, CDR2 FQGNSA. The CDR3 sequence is CASSPTGNEQYF. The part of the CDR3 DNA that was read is TGTGCCAGCAGCCCGACAGGGAACGAG.

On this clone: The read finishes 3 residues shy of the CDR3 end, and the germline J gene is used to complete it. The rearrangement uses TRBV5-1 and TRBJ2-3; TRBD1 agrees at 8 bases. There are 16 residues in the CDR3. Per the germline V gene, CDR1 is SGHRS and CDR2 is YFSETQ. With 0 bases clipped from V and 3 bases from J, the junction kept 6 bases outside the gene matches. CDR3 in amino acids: CASSLVITGGTDTQYF. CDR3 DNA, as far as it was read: TGCGCCAGCAGCTTGGTAATTACAGGGGGGACAGATACG.

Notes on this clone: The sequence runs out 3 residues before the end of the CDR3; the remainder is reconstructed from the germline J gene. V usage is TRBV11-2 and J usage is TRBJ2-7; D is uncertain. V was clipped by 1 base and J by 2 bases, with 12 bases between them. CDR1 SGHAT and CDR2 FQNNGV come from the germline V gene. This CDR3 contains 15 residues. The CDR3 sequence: CASSLVTGITYEQYF. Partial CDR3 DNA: TGTGCCAGCAGCTTAGTTACGGGTATCACCTACGAG. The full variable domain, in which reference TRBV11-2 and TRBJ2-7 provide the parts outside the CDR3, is EAGVAQSPRYKIIEKRQSVAFWCNPISGHATLYWYQQILGQGPKLLIQFQNNGVVDDSQLPKDRFSAERLKGVDSTLKIQPAKLEDSAVYLCASSLVTGITYEQYFGPGTRLTVT.

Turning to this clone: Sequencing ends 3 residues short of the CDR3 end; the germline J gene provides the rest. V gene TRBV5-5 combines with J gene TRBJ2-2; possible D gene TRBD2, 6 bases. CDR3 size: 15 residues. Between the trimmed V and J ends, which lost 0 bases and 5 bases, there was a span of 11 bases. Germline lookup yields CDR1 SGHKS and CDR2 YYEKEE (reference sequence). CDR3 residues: CASSLEEGKTGELFF. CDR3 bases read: TGTGCCAGCAGCTTGGAGGAGGGGAAGACCGGGGAG.